What follows is one T cell receptor beta chain and its context. The antigen remains unidentified. Sequencing used immunoSEQ multiplex PCR; TCRdb keeps in-frame clones, though not all of them. Of 68,000 or so clones in the sample, approximately 89% were seen once. These data originate in a study of OX40 agonist ivuxolimab in advanced cancers. Study information: Patients received ivuxolimab, an intravenous treatment, every 2 weeks at 0.01 to 10 mg/kg. The study's findings and limits: Some patients who did not respond also had low normalized T-cell clonal expansion.

J was trimmed by 4 bases and V by 4 bases; bases with no gene match: 7. The V gene's germline CDR1 is GTSNPN and CDR2 SVGIG (reference sequence). The CDR3 length is 14 residues. The chain has TRBV30 and TRBJ2-7; the match to TRBD1 covers 10 bases. The TCR comes from an adult with an advanced solid tumor such as melanoma, head and neck, liver or kidney cancer. Here the sequenced sample was CD4+ or CD8+ T cells sorted from blood, taken in a trial of the OX40 agonist ivuxolimab. Here the CDR3 reads CAWTQGQGWYEQYF. As DNA, the CDR3 is TGTGCCTGGACCCAGGGACAGGGGTGGTACGAGCAGTACTTC.